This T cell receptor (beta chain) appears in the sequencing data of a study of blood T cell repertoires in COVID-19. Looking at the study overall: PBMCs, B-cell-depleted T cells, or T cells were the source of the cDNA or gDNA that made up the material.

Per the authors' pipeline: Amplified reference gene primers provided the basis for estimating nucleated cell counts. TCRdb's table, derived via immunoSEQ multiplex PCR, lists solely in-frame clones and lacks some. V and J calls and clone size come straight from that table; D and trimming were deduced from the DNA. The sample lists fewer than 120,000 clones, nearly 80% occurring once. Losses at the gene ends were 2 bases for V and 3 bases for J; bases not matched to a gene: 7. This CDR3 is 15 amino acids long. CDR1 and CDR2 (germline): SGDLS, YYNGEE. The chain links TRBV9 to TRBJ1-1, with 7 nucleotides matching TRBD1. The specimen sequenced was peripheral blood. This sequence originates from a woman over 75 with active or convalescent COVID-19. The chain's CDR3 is CASSVGTDGYTEAFF. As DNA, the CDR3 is TGTGCCAGCAGCGTGGGGACAGACGGCTACACTGAAGCTTTCTTT.